One sample yielded the 26 T cell receptor beta chains listed below, sequenced in a study of metastatic and nonmetastatic thyroid tumors. Via MiXCR, TCRdb re-called the PCR reads. The data show roughly 81,000 clones, 8% to 9.5% seen once. All patients were treatment-naive before thyroid surgery. Material: blood. The receptors shown here come from a female donor with papillary thyroid cancer or a benign thyroid nodule (not recorded which). Some clones in this sample may be carry-over from other donors' samples.

This clone occurred many times. The chain links TRBV7-2 to TRBJ2-3; TRBD2 aligns across 8 bases. V dropped 10 bases and J dropped 4; count of bases not matched to a gene: 10. CDR1 and CDR2 (germline): SGHTA, FQGNSA. CDR3 length: 14 residues. This chain's CDR3 is CATKPGGGSDTQYF. The CDR3 bases are TGTGCCACCAAGCCCGGGGGGGGTTCAGATACGCAGTATTTT.

The chain recombines TRBV18 with TRBJ1-1; 10 bases are shared with TRBD1. Germline values: CDR1 KGHSH, CDR2 LQKENI. The junction had 9 bases not matched to a gene; V was cut back by 3 bases and J by 5 bases. This CDR3 contains 16 residues. The CDR3 protein is CASSPGDRGLGTEAFF. CDR3 bases: TGTGCCAGCTCACCGGGCGACAGGGGGCTGGGTACTGAAGCTTTCTTT.

This clone was seen repeatedly, ten times or more. The chain links TRBV12-3 or TRBV12-4 to TRBJ2-1, with D possibly matching TRBD2 (6 bases). The germline V and J ends were trimmed by 8 bases and 2 bases, with 16 bases remaining between them. This CDR3 spans 15 amino acids. The CDR3 nucleotides read TGTGCCAGCTCTTCACCCGGGGGAGCCTACAATGAGCAGTTCTTC. Translated: CASSSPGGAYNEQFF.

This clone appeared many times. The chain carries TRBV10-3 and TRBJ2-7, with 9 bases lining up with TRBD1. This CDR3 spans 14 amino acids. CDR1 is ENHRY, CDR2 SYGVKD, per germline. Unmatched junction bases numbered 5, after V lost 3 bases and J lost 5 bases. The chain's CDR3 is CAISDQQGADEQYF. CDR3 sequence (DNA): TGTGCCATCAGTGACCAACAGGGGGCGGACGAGCAGTACTTC.

This clone was recorded at least ten times. V usage is TRBV6-1 and J usage is TRBJ1-1; D is perhaps TRBD1 (6 bases). Germline values: CDR1 MNHNS, CDR2 SASEGT. Trimming stripped 2 bases from V and 8 bases from J, with 12 bases between. The CDR3 totals 13 residues. This CDR3 is CASSERGRGEAFF. In DNA form, the CDR3 reads TGTGCCAGCAGTGAAAGGGGGAGGGGAGAAGCTTTCTTT.

This clone has only a few counts. The chain uses TRBV4-2 and TRBJ2-7; D is ambiguous. The germline V gene has CDR1 LGHNA and CDR2 YNFKEQ. This CDR3 contains 14 residues. The V end was cut by 1 base, the J end by 3 bases, with 10 bases between. This CDR3 is CASSQVFANYEQYF. CDR3 DNA: TGTGCCAGCAGCCAAGTGTTTGCAAACTACGAGCAGTACTTC.

This clone was detected ten times or more. The chain joins TRBV7-9 to TRBJ1-2, with D possibly matching TRBD1 (6 bases). V was pared by 5 bases and J by 1 base, with 14 bases between. Germline values: CDR1 SEHNR, CDR2 FQNEAQ (reference sequence). This CDR3 contains 15 residues. CDR3 amino acids: CASSARTANNYGYTF. The CDR3 DNA reads TGTGCCAGCAGCGCAAGGACAGCCAATAACTATGGCTACACCTTC.

This clone was observed at least ten times. The chain recombines TRBV5-1 with TRBJ2-3, with D maybe TRBD2 (6 bases). CDR1 and CDR2 from the germline V gene are SGHRS and YFSETQ. The CDR3 is 14 amino acids. V dropped 4 bases and J dropped 2 bases, with 11 bases sitting between them. The CDR3 region is CASSAGTYTDTQYF. CDR3 in DNA: TGCGCCAGCAGCGCCGGGACTTACACAGATACGCAGTATTTT.

There are a few counts of this clone. Being one base from a much bigger clone, this may be a read error. The chain is built from TRBV19 and TRBJ2-7, with a possible D match to TRBD2 (6 bases). Trimming removed 7 bases from V and 2 bases from J, with 12 bases in between. This CDR3 is 13 amino acids long. Looked up from germline, CDR1 is LNHDA and CDR2 is SQIVND (reference sequence). CDR3 bases: TGTGCCAGTATCCCCAGGACTACCTACGAGCAGTACTTC. It is translated as CASIPRTTYEQYF. Based on the CDR3 plus reference TRBV19 and TRBJ2-7, the full variable domain is DGGITQSPKYLFRKEGQNVTLSCEQNLNHDAMYWYRQDPGQGLRLIYYSQIVNDFQKGDIAEGYSVSREKKESFPLTVTSAQKNPTAFYLCASIPRTTYEQYFGPGTRLTVT.

This clone was found a few times. It is likely a read error, because the conserved phenylalanine at the end of the CDR3 is missing. The chain combines TRBV10-1 with TRBJ2-5; D gene ambiguous. The CDR3 totals 12 residues. Between the trimmed V and J ends, which lost 0 bases and 10 bases, there was a span of 9 bases. CDR1 and CDR2 from the germline V gene are WNHNN and SYGVQD (reference sequence). For the CDR3, the DNA is TGCGCCAGCAGTGAGTCGTCGGGCGTCCAGTACCTC. Translating gives CASSESSGVQYL.

In this sample, this clone turned up many times. This chain joins TRBV6-5 and TRBJ2-5, with 11 positions matching TRBD2. The CDR3 is 18 residues long. V gave up 0 bases and J gave up 4 bases; unmatched junction bases: 10. Germline lookup yields CDR1 MNHEY and CDR2 SVGAGI. The chain's CDR3 is CASSYSGLAGHTGETQYF. The CDR3 DNA is TGTGCCAGCAGTTACTCAGGACTAGCGGGCCATACGGGAGAGACCCAGTACTTC.

This clone was counted many times. The chain joins TRBV10-1 to TRBJ1-1; maybe TRBD1 (5 bases). Germline CDR1 and CDR2: WNHNN and SYGVQD (reference sequence). V lost 3 bases and J 5 bases, leaving 7 bases between the germline ends. The CDR3 is 12 residues long. The CDR3 region is CASSEAGTEAFF. DNA of the CDR3: TGCGCCAGCAGTGAAGCAGGGACTGAAGCTTTCTTT.

This clone was observed at least ten times. V and J are TRBV9 and TRBJ2-7; 13 bases fit TRBD2. In germline, CDR1 is SGDLS, CDR2 YYNGEE. The trim removed 3 bases at V and 1 base at J, leaving 1 base unmatched. CDR3 size: 15 residues. CDR3 in amino acids: CASSEGLAGSYEQYF. The CDR3 DNA sequence: TGTGCCAGCAGCGAGGGACTAGCGGGGTCCTACGAGCAGTACTTC. Supplemented by reference TRBV9 and TRBJ2-7, the full variable domain reads DSGVTQTPKHLITATGQRVTLRCSPRSGDLSVYWYQQSLDQGLQFLIQYYNGEERAKGNILERFSAQQFPDLHSELNLSSLELGDSALYFCASSEGLAGSYEQYFGPGTRLTVT.

The table lists this clone with a few counts. A clone one base away is much larger, so this may be a read error. The rearrangement links TRBV12-3 or TRBV12-4 to TRBJ2-3; 8 bases are shared with TRBD2. V dropped 9 bases and J dropped 4; count of bases not matched to a gene: 9. This CDR3 comprises 14 residues. CDR3 protein: CASKRGSGADTQYF. CDR3 DNA sequence: TGTGCCAGTAAGCGGGGGTCGGGGGCAGATACGCAGTATTTT.

This clone was seen many times. This sequence joins TRBV19 and TRBJ1-5; TRBD1 aligns across 7 bases. Germline values: CDR1 LNHDA, CDR2 SQIVND (reference sequence). With V trimmed by 5 bases and J by 2 bases, 9 bases remained unmatched. The CDR3 consists of 16 residues. CDR3 nucleotides: TGTGCCAGTAGTTTGACAGGGAATGTCGGCAATCAGCCCCAGCATTTT. Protein sequence: CASSLTGNVGNQPQHF.

This clone was picked up many times. The chain is built from TRBV12-3 or TRBV12-4 and TRBJ2-3; TRBD2 aligns across 12 bases. V lost 6 bases and J lost 0; bases outside the gene matches: 7. This CDR3 is 17 amino acids long. This CDR3 reads CASSPRTSGASTDTQYF. The CDR3 coding sequence is TGTGCCAGCAGCCCTCGGACTAGCGGGGCCAGCACAGATACGCAGTATTTT.

This clone was seen repeatedly, ten times or more. This chain joins TRBV19 and TRBJ2-7; D uncertain. CDR1 LNHDA and CDR2 SQIVND come from the germline V gene (reference sequence). Trimming took off 7 bases at V and 0 bases at J, with 7 bases between the two ends. The CDR3 is 12 residues long. The CDR3 coding sequence is TGTGCCAGTACCGGGCGCTCCTACGAGCAGTACTTC. Translated: CASTGRSYEQYF.

Ten or more counts support this clone. The rearrangement links TRBV12-3 or TRBV12-4 to TRBJ2-7; D remains unclear. Trimming took off 1 base at V and 6 bases at J, with 10 bases between the two ends. The length of the CDR3 is 13 residues. CDR3 in DNA: TGTGCCAGCAGTTTAGAAGTCGCCCGCGAGCAGTACTTC. It translates to CASSLEVAREQYF.

This clone occurred many times. V usage is TRBV5-5 and J usage is TRBJ1-6; D is unresolved. In germline, CDR1 is SGHKS, CDR2 YYEKEE (reference sequence). Trimming removed 3 bases from V and 14 bases from J, with 21 bases in between. The CDR3 is 15 residues long. CDR3 coding DNA: TGTGCCAGCAGCTCCCACGACCTACTAATTGAGGCCCTCCACTTT. Its translation: CASSSHDLLIEALHF.

This clone was detected many times. CDR3: CASSPRVGAYGYTF. The CDR3 bases are TGTGCCAGCAGCCCAAGGGTGGGAGCCTATGGCTACACCTTC. This chain connects TRBV9 to TRBJ1-2, with D hard to call. Trimming cost V 4 bases and J 4 bases, with 14 bases left between them. The CDR3 is made up of 14 amino acids. Germline CDR1 and CDR2: SGDLS and YYNGEE.

This clone came up many times. V is TRBV11-2 and J is TRBJ2-5, with D possibly matching TRBD2 (5 bases). V lost 5 bases to trimming and J lost 5 bases, with 15 bases between them. CDR1 is SGHAT and CDR2 is FQNNGV in the germline V gene. CDR3 length: 14 amino acids. CDR3 DNA sequence: TGTGCCAGCAGCCGAACCGGGATGGGTGAGACCCAGTACTTC. Protein sequence: CASSRTGMGETQYF.

This clone has just a few counts. This may be a read error, as it is one base from a much larger clone. CDR3 residues: CASSRAGGPYSNQPQHF. In DNA form, the CDR3 reads TGTGCCAGCAGCCGGGCGGGGGGCCCATATAGCAATCAGCCCCAGCATTTT. V gene TRBV6-1 combines with J gene TRBJ1-5; a weak D match, TRBD1 (6 bases). The CDR3 length is 17 residues. With 6 bases removed from V and 0 bases from J, the gap between germline ends came to 18 bases. The germline CDR1 and CDR2 sequences are MNHNS and SASEGT.

This rearrangement joins TRBV28 to TRBJ2-1; 9 nucleotides align to TRBD2. The V gene's germline CDR1 is MDHEN and CDR2 SYDVKM. The V gene end was trimmed by 6 bases and the J gene end by 7 bases; junction bases not matched to a gene: 16. The CDR3 has 17 residues. CDR3 DNA: TGTGCCAGCAGCCTCTCCTCTCGGCGGGGGGGCGAGAATGAGCAGTTCTTC. Its protein product is CASSLSSRRGGENEQFF.

This sequence joins TRBV5-1 and TRBJ1-2; D call uncertain. V lost 3 bases to trimming and J lost 4 bases, with 10 bases between them. CDR3 size: 13 residues. CDR1 is SGHRS and CDR2 is YFSETQ in the germline V gene. This CDR3 is CASSSLGSYGYTF. The CDR3 DNA sequence: TGCGCCAGCAGCTCGTTAGGGAGCTATGGCTACACCTTC.

There are many counts of this clone. V and J are TRBV7-6 and TRBJ2-7, with D unresolved. Germline values: CDR1 SGHVS, CDR2 FNYEAQ. The CDR3 has 13 amino acids. V lost 3 bases, J lost 0 bases, and 6 bases lay in between. The CDR3 DNA reads as TGTGCCAGCAGCTTGTCGGGCTCCTACGAGCAGTACTTC. Translating it yields CASSLSGSYEQYF.

This clone occurred many times. The chain has TRBV30 and TRBJ2-7; D may be TRBD1 or TRBD2 (5 bases each). CDR3 size: 14 residues. The germline CDR1 and CDR2 sequences are GTSNPN and SVGIG (reference sequence). With 1 base removed from V and 2 bases from J, the gap between germline ends came to 12 bases. This chain's CDR3 is CAWSGPGSTYEQYF. In DNA, the CDR3 is TGTGCCTGGAGTGGGCCAGGGAGCACCTACGAGCAGTACTTC.